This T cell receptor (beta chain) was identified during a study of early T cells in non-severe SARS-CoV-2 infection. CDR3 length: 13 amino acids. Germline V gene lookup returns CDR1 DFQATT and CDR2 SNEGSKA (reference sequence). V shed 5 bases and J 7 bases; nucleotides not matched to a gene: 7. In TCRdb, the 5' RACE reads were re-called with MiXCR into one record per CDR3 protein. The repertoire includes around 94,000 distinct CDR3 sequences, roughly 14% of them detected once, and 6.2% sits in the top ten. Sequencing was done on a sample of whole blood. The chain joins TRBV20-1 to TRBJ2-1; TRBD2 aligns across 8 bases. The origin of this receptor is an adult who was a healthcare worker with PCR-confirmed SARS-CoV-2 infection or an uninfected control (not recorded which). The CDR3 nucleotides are TGCAGTGCTGCGGGAGGTGTTAAGAATGAGCAGTTCTTC. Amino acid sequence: CSAAGGVKNEQFF.